Reported below is one T cell receptor (beta chain). Antigen specificity is unknown. The trim removed 8 bases at V and 3 bases at J, leaving 11 bases unmatched. The germline V gene has CDR1 MNHEY and CDR2 SMNVEV (reference sequence). This CDR3 region has 15 residues. The source of the sample is a study of T cell responses to AZD1222 COVID-19 vaccine. Notes on the study in general: Researchers report vaccine-associated CD4 TCRs spanning spike, with dominance at 160-218 and 743-854.

Only in-frame clones appear in the TCRdb table, and some are missing; sequencing was by immunoSEQ multiplex PCR. The sample lists some 170,000 clones; approximately 90% were seen once. This chain links TRBV27 with TRBJ2-7; TRBD1 aligns across 9 bases. This receptor was obtained from an adult in good health. Sequenced material: peripheral blood, taken on day 0 of AZD1222 vaccination. The CDR3 loop is CASRSRTGAFYEQYF. In DNA form, the CDR3 reads TGTGCCAGCCGATCGAGGACAGGGGCGTTCTACGAGCAGTACTTC.